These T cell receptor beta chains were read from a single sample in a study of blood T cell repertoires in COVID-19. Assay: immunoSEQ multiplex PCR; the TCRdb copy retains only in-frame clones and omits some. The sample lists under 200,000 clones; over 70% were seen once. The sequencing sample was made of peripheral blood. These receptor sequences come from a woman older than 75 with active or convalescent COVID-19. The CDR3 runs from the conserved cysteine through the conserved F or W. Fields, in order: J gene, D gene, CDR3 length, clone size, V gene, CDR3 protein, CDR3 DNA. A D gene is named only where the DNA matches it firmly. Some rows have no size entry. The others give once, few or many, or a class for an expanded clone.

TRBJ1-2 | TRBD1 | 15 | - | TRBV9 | CASSASGTGGFGYTF | TGTGCCAGCAGCGCCTCCGGGACAGGAGGGTTTGGCTACACCTTC
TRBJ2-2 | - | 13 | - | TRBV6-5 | CASSIKNTGELFF | TGTGCCAGCAGCATCAAGAACACCGGGGAGCTGTTTTTT
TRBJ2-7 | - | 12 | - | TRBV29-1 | CSVEAGGGYRYF | TGCAGCGTTGAGGCAGGGGGAGGATACCGGTACTTC
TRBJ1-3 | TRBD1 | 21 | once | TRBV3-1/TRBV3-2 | CASSQGTWTGRTSTAGNTIYF | TGTGCCAGCAGCCAAGGGACCTGGACAGGAAGGACCTCAACCGCTGGAAACACCATATATTTT
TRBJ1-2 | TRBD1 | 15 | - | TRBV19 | CASSVPLRDSAAYTF | TGTGCCAGTAGTGTACCTCTCCGGGACAGCGCCGCTTACACCTTC
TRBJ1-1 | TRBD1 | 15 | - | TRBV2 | CASRGTAVTNTEAFF | TGTGCCAGCAGAGGGACAGCCGTTACGAACACTGAAGCTTTCTTT
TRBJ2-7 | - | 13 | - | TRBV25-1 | CASSEGSFYEQYF | TGTGCCAGCAGTGAAGGGAGCTTCTACGAGCAGTACTTC
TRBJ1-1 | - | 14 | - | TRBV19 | CASSIDGSSREAFF | TGTGCCAGTAGTATAGATGGATCGTCTAGGGAAGCTTTCTTT
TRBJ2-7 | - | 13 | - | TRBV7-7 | CASSRGAGYEQYF | TGTGCTAGCAGTCGGGGGGCCGGATACGAGCAGTACTTC
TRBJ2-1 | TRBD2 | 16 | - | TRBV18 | CASSPQSGGAHNEQFF | TGTGCCAGCTCTCCCCAAAGCGGGGGGGCTCACAATGAGCAGTTCTTC
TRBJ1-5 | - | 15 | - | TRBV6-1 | CASSFLQGGNQPQHF | TGTGCCAGCAGTTTCTTACAGGGTGGGAATCAGCCCCAGCATTTT
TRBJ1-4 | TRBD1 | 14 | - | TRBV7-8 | CASSLTGYGEKLFF | TGTGCCAGCAGCTTGACAGGGTATGGGGAAAAACTGTTTTTT
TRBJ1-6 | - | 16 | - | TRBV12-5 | CASGLDSSSYNSPLHF | TGTGCTAGTGGTTTGGATTCGAGCTCCTATAATTCACCCCTCCACTTT
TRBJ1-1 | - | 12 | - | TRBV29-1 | CSAQRMNTEAFF | TGCAGCGCCCAGAGGATGAACACTGAAGCTTTCTTT
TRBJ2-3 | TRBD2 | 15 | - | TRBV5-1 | CASSLPGGSTDTQYF | TGCGCCAGCAGCTTACCGGGGGGTAGCACAGATACGCAGTATTTT
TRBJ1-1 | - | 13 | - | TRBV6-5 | CASAQGSRTEAFF | TGTGCCAGCGCCCAGGGTAGCCGAACTGAAGCTTTCTTT
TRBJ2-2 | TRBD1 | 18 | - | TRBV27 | CASSPRDRTFANTGELFF | TGTGCCAGCAGTCCCCGGGACAGGACCTTTGCGAACACCGGGGAGCTGTTTTTT
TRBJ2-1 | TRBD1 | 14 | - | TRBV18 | CASSPRTGIYEQFF | TGTGCCAGCTCACCACGGACAGGGATCTATGAGCAGTTCTTC
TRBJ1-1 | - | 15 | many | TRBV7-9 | CASSLLSRGNTEAFF | TGTGCCAGCAGCTTACTATCGCGGGGGAACACTGAAGCTTTCTTT
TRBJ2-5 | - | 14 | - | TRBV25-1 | CASSEGTTKRTQYF | TGTGCCAGCAGTGAAGGGACAACCAAGAGAACCCAGTACTTC
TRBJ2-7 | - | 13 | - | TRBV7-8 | CASSLDRVDEQYF | TGTGCCAGCAGCTTAGACAGGGTCGACGAGCAGTACTTC
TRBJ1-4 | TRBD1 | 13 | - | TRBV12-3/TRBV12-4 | CASSHRDREKLFF | TGTGCCAGCAGTCACCGGGACAGGGAAAAACTGTTTTTT
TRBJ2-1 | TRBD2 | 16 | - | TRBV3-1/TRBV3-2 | CASSQSHGTSGYEQFF | TGTGCCAGCAGCCAATCGCATGGGACTAGCGGCTATGAGCAGTTCTTC
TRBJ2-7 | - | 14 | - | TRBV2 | CASSLDLGVYEQYF | TGTGCCAGCAGCCTAGACCTGGGAGTATACGAGCAGTACTTC
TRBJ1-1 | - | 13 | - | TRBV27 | CASSFLNEPEAFF | TGTGCCAGCAGTTTTCTCAATGAGCCTGAAGCTTTCTTT
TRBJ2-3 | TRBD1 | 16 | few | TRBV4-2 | CASSLRTPGTGQTQYF | TGTGCCAGCAGCCTCCGAACCCCCGGGACAGGGCAAACGCAGTATTTT
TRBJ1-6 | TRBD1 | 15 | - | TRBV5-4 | CASSGQGEGNSPLHF | TGTGCCAGCAGCGGACAGGGTGAAGGGAATTCACCCCTCCACTTT
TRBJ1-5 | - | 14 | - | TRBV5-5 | CASSFGGADQPQHF | TGTGCCAGCAGCTTCGGGGGGGCAGATCAGCCCCAGCATTTT